These 2 T cell receptor beta chains came from one sample sequenced in a study of T cell repertoires in ileal Crohn's disease. The repertoire was sequenced with immunoSEQ multiplex PCR; TCRdb's copy has only in-frame clones and lacks some. The table has roughly 15,000 clones, about 85% seen once. The sequenced material came from ileal tissue. The origin of the receptors is an adult with Crohn's disease.

The gene calls are TRBV2 and TRBJ1-5; TRBD1 matches at 7 bases. The CDR3 is made up of 14 amino acids. In germline, CDR1 is SNHLY, CDR2 FYNNEI. V was clipped by 6 bases and J by 8 bases; unmatched bases: 10. This CDR3 reads CASRVGTVGKPQHF. The CDR3 nucleotides are TGTGCCAGCAGGGTCGGGACAGTAGGGAAGCCCCAGCATTTT.

The chain is built from TRBV10-2 and TRBJ2-2; 8 bases are a match to TRBD1. With V trimmed by 7 bases and J by 4 bases, 5 bases remained unmatched. The CDR3 runs to 14 residues. Germline CDR1 is WSHSY and CDR2 is SAAADI. The CDR3 here is CASMLDRATGELFF. CDR3 DNA: TGCGCCAGCATGCTGGACAGGGCCACCGGGGAGCTGTTTTTT.